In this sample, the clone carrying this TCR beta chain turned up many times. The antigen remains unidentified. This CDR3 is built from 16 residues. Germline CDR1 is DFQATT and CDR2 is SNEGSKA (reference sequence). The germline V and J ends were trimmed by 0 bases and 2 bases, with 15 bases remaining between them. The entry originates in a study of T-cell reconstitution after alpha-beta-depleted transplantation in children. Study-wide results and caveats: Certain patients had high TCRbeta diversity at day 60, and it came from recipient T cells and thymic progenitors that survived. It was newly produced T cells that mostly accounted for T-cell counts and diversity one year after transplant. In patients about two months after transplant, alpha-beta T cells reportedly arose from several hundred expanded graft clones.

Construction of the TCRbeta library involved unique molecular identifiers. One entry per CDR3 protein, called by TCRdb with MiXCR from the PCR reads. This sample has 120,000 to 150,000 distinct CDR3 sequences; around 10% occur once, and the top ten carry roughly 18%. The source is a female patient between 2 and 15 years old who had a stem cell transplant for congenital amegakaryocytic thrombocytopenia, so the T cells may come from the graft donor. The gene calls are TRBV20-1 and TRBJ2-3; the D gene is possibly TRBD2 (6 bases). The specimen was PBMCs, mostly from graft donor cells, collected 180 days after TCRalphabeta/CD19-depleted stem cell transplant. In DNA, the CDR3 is TGCAGTGCTAGAGACATAGCTGGAGGGCACACAGATACGCAGTATTTT. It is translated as CSARDIAGGHTDTQYF.